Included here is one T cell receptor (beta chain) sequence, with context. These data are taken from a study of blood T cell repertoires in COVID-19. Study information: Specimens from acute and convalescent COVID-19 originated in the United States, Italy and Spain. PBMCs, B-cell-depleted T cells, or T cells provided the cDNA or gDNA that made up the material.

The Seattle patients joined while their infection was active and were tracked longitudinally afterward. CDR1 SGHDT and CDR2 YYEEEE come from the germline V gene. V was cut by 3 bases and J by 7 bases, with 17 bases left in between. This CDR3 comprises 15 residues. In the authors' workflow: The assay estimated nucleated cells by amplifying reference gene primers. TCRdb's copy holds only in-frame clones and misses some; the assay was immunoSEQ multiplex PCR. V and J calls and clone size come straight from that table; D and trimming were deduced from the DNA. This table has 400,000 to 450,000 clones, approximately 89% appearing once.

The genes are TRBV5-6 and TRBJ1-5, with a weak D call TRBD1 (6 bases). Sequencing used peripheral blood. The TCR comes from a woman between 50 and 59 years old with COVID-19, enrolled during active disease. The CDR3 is CASSWGGGFGQPQHF. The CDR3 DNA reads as TGTGCCAGCAGCTGGGGAGGGGGATTTGGGCAGCCCCAGCATTTT.